These 14 T cell receptor beta chains share one sample of origin, sequenced in a study of blood T cell repertoires in COVID-19. TCRdb's copy holds only in-frame clones and misses some; the assay was immunoSEQ multiplex PCR. Of 45,000 to 75,000 clones in the sample, almost 90% are singletons; the top ten hold more than 4.5%. The sequenced sample consisted of peripheral blood. The receptor source for this set is a man between 60 and 75 years old with acute or convalescent COVID-19.

In nucleotides, the CDR3 is TGTGCCAGCAGCTTACCCCACGGGGGGAACACTGAAGCTTTCTTT. It translates to CASSLPHGGNTEAFF. The chain carries TRBV7-9 and TRBJ1-1, with a weak D call TRBD1 (5 bases). The germline V gene encodes CDR1 SEHNR and CDR2 FQNEAQ (reference sequence). This CDR3 spans 15 amino acids. Trimming shortened V by 2 bases and J by 1 base, and 11 bases separated the two germline ends.

J is TRBJ1-1 and V is TRBV10-3; perhaps TRBD1 as D (6 bases). The V end lost 10 bases, the J end lost 4 bases, and 16 bases lay between the germline ends. Germline V CDR1 and CDR2: ENHRY, SYGVKD. The CDR3 is 13 residues long. CDR3 bases: TGTGCCACCGCTCTACAGGGCGGCACTGAAGCTTTCTTT. Its protein is CATALQGGTEAFF.

This clone was observed once. This chain uses TRBV30 with TRBJ2-3; no firm D call. The CDR3 totals 17 residues. Trimming pared 4 bases from V and 1 base from J, leaving 21 bases between. Germline CDR1 GTSNPN, CDR2 SVGIG (reference sequence). CDR3 region: CAWTVGRSKVGTDTQYF. The CDR3 DNA reads TGTGCCTGGACAGTAGGCAGGTCAAAGGTGGGCACAGATACGCAGTATTTT.

This chain connects TRBV2 to TRBJ2-7, with 11 bases identical to TRBD2. Looked up from germline, CDR1 is SNHLY and CDR2 is FYNNEI. This CDR3 is built from 15 residues. J lost 0 bases, V lost 4 bases, and 2 bases had no gene match. The CDR3 is CASSGLAGFSYEQYF. For the CDR3, the DNA is TGTGCCAGCAGTGGACTAGCGGGATTCTCCTACGAGCAGTACTTC.

This chain joins TRBV2 and TRBJ1-1; D remains ambiguous. V was clipped by 1 base and J by 4 bases, with 16 bases between them. Germline CDR1 SNHLY, CDR2 FYNNEI. The CDR3 is 16 residues long. CDR3 nucleotides: TGTGCCAGCAGTGAAGACTCCTTCTACGGCGGCACTGAAGCTTTCTTT. Its translation: CASSEDSFYGGTEAFF.

V gene TRBV18 combines with J gene TRBJ1-1, with D unresolved. V lost 3 bases to trimming and J lost 5 bases, with 16 bases between them. Germline lookup yields CDR1 KGHSH and CDR2 LQKENI. The CDR3 loop spans 15 amino acids. The CDR3 protein is CASSPLSILRTEAFF. DNA for the CDR3: TGTGCCAGCTCACCGCTTAGCATATTGAGGACTGAAGCTTTCTTT. The whole variable domain, filled in from reference TRBV18 and TRBJ1-1, reads NAGVMQNPRHLVRRRGQEARLRCSPMKGHSHVYWYRQLPEEGLKFMVYLQKENIIDESGMPKERFSAEFPKEGPSILRIQQVVRGDSAAYFCASSPLSILRTEAFFGQGTRLTVV.

This rearrangement joins TRBV19 to TRBJ1-4; 9 bases map to TRBD1. V shed 8 bases and J 8 bases; nucleotides not matched to a gene: 3. CDR1 and CDR2 (germline): LNHDA, SQIVND (reference sequence). The length of the CDR3 is 12 residues. For the CDR3, the DNA is TGTGCCAGTGGGACAGGGAGAGAAAAACTGTTTTTT. Amino acids: CASGTGREKLFF. Full variable domain (remainder filled in from reference TRBV19 and TRBJ1-4): DGGITQSPKYLFRKEGQNVTLSCEQNLNHDAMYWYRQDPGQGLRLIYYSQIVNDFQKGDIAEGYSVSREKKESFPLTVTSAQKNPTAFYLCASGTGREKLFFGSGTQLSVL.

The rearrangement joins TRBV7-2 to TRBJ1-5; tentatively, D is TRBD1 (6 bases). Germline CDR1 is SGHTA and CDR2 is FQGNSA. V lost 8 bases to trimming and J lost 0 bases, with 14 bases between them. The CDR3 length is 15 residues. CDR3 residues: CASARDTASNQPQHF. The CDR3 DNA reads as TGTGCCAGCGCTCGGGACACAGCTAGCAATCAGCCCCAGCATTTT.

This clone was seen a single time. This sequence joins TRBV3-1 (or the pseudogene TRBV3-2) and TRBJ1-5; 9 nucleotides agree with TRBD1. CDR1 and CDR2 from the germline V gene are LGHDT and YNNKEL (reference sequence). J was trimmed by 5 bases and V by 3 bases; bases with no gene match: 5. This CDR3 is built from 15 residues. The CDR3 is CASSHRTGADQPQHF. The CDR3 DNA reads as TGTGCCAGCAGCCACCGGACAGGGGCAGATCAGCCCCAGCATTTT.

The J gene is TRBJ2-3, the V gene TRBV24-1; a possible D gene is TRBD2 (5 bases). Trimming pared 4 bases from V and 6 bases from J, leaving 10 bases between. CDR1 is KGHDR and CDR2 is SFDVKD in the germline V gene. The CDR3 totals 13 residues. CDR3 coding DNA: TGTGCCACCAGTGAGCGGGTCCGCGATACGCAGTATTTT. Its protein is CATSERVRDTQYF.

This clone has a single count. CDR3 DNA sequence: TGTGCCAGCAGCCTCCTGACTAGCGGGCGCTACGAGCAGTACTTC. As protein: CASSLLTSGRYEQYF. The chain combines TRBV28 with TRBJ2-7; 10 positions agree with TRBD2. CDR1 and CDR2 (germline): MDHEN, SYDVKM. V trimming: 6 bases; J trimming: 3 bases; junction bases outside the gene matches: 8. The CDR3 totals 15 residues.

The rearrangement joins TRBV3-1 (or the pseudogene TRBV3-2) to TRBJ2-5; the D gene is possibly TRBD1 (6 bases). The CDR3 is 15 residues long. Germline CDR1 LGHDT, CDR2 YNNKEL (reference sequence). Trimming cost V 1 base and J 5 bases, with 14 bases left between them. The CDR3 bases are TGTGCCAGCAGCCAAGGTCGTCAGGGGCGGGAGACCCAGTACTTC. It specifies CASSQGRQGRETQYF.

In its sample, this clone was seen once. The chain has TRBV7-9 and TRBJ1-2, with 10 positions matching TRBD1. The J segment lost 3 bases and the V segment lost 3 bases, leaving 4 bases of the junction unmatched. CDR3 length: 15 residues. Looked up from germline, CDR1 is SEHNR and CDR2 is FQNEAQ (reference sequence). CDR3 coding DNA: TGTGCCAGCAGCTTGGGACAGGGGTTCGACTATGGCTACACCTTC. Translating it yields CASSLGQGFDYGYTF.

The rearrangement joins TRBV2 to TRBJ2-1; TRBD1 matches 11 bases. The CDR3 contains 15 residues. Per the germline V gene, CDR1 is SNHLY and CDR2 is FYNNEI. With V trimmed by 11 bases and J by 4 bases, 10 bases remained unmatched. CDR3 loop: CAGTGTGGIYNEQFF. DNA for the CDR3: TGTGCCGGCACCGGGACAGGGGGAATTTACAATGAGCAGTTCTTC.